This entry is about one T cell receptor beta chain. Germline assignment: CDR1 SGHRS and CDR2 YFSETQ. CDR3 size: 16 residues. V was shortened by 0 bases and J by 1 base, with 13 bases between the two germline ends. This entry is derived from a study of blood T cell repertoires in COVID-19. Study at large: Samples of COVID-19 (acute and convalescent) were obtained from the United States, Italy and Spain. Sample material is recorded as cDNA or gDNA derived from T cells, B-cell-depleted T cells, or PBMCs.

How the authors handled the data: Amplifying reference gene primers gave estimates of nucleated cell counts. Sequenced by immunoSEQ multiplex PCR; TCRdb stores in-frame clones only, minus some. V, J and clone size were drawn from that table, and D and trimming were deduced from the DNA. The repertoire holds more than 150,000 clones, 80% to 90% seen once, with 12% in the top ten. Material: peripheral blood. The source of this sequence is a woman older than 75 with COVID-19, enrolled during active disease. V is TRBV5-1 and J is TRBJ1-1; tentatively, D is TRBD1 (5 bases). CDR3: CASSLVHGGENTEAFF. CDR3 coding DNA: TGCGCCAGCAGCTTGGTACACGGGGGGGAGAACACTGAAGCTTTCTTT.